This T cell receptor (beta chain) was documented in a study of vaccination and CD4 T cells after COVID-19. This CDR3 spans 15 amino acids. J gave up 6 bases and V 3 bases, and 8 bases lay outside the gene matches. Stated treatment: approximately 10-day PBMC culture with coronavirus spike peptide pools or control peptides (ViraFEST assay). Once obtained from cultured CD4+ T cells, the DNA was sequenced using the Oncomine TCR Beta short-read assay. One entry per CDR3 protein, called by TCRdb with MiXCR from the PCR reads. The repertoire holds about 12,000 distinct CDR3 sequences, with under 35% as singletons. This clonotype has more than one count but fewer than ten. Its antigen is currently unknown.

The source of this sequence is a human donor who received a COVID-19 vaccine. The chain links TRBV12-3 or TRBV12-4 to TRBJ1-1; 9 positions match TRBD1. The sample in question was CD4+ T cells from blood, cultured in vitro, obtained before SARS-CoV-2 vaccination. The CDR3 reads CASSFTGGASPEAFF. The CDR3 coding sequence is TGTGCCAGCAGTTTCACAGGGGGCGCGTCCCCTGAAGCTTTCTTT.